One and the same sample provided the 7 T cell receptor beta chains below, sequenced in a study of cytomegalovirus exposure and HLA in healthy donors. The PCR used 60 Vbeta and 13 Jbeta primers. Profiling relied on immunoSEQ multiplex PCR, and the TCRdb table lists in-frame clones only, not all of them. The data show over 150,000 clones, over 70% seen once. Sequenced input: PBMCs. The origin of the receptors is a male donor in good health and CMV-seropositive.

As to this clone: The identical CDR3 is also encoded by other nucleotide sequences in the sample. V and J are TRBV9 and TRBJ2-2, with D hard to call. CDR3 length: 12 amino acids. Germline CDR1 SGDLS, CDR2 YYNGEE. The V gene lost 2 bases and the J gene lost 7 bases, with 6 bases spanning the gap. The CDR3 region has the DNA TGTGCCAGCAGCGTCGTTAACGGGGAGCTGTTTTTT. The encoded protein is CASSVVNGELFF. The complete variable domain, with remaining parts taken from reference TRBV9 and TRBJ2-2, reads DSGVTQTPKHLITATGQRVTLRCSPRSGDLSVYWYQQSLDQGLQFLIQYYNGEERAKGNILERFSAQQFPDLHSELNLSSLELGDSALYFCASSVVNGELFFGEGSRLTVL.

This clone turned up a few times. The chain is built from TRBV10-1 and TRBJ1-1; D is possibly TRBD1 (6 bases). Germline lookup yields CDR1 WNHNN and CDR2 SYGVQD (reference sequence). Trimming removed 10 bases at V and 8 bases at J, with 11 bases between. The CDR3 covers 10 residues. Here the CDR3 reads CAIRTAEAFF. The CDR3, as DNA: TGCGCCATCCGGACAGCGGAAGCTTTCTTT.

This clone was detected a few times. This chain links TRBV6-1 with TRBJ1-4, with D perhaps matching TRBD1 (5 bases). In germline, CDR1 is MNHNS, CDR2 SASEGT. The CDR3 spans 16 residues. Trimming pared 4 bases from V and 7 bases from J, leaving 19 bases between. The CDR3 nucleotides read TGTGCCAGCAGTGCCGACGGGGAGGGGTTTGGTGAAAAACTGTTTTTT. It codes for CASSADGEGFGEKLFF.

The chain couples TRBV6-5 to TRBJ2-1; possibly TRBD1 for D (6 bases). Trimming pared 5 bases from V and 12 bases from J, leaving 17 bases between. The V gene's germline CDR1 is MNHEY and CDR2 SVGAGI. The CDR3 spans 13 residues. This CDR3 reads CASSVYRDRGQFF. The CDR3 DNA sequence: TGTGCCAGCAGTGTATACAGGGACCGAGGGCAGTTCTTC.

The chain carries TRBV5-4 and TRBJ1-1; 8 bases fit TRBD1. This CDR3 comprises 15 residues. Germline-derived CDR1 and CDR2 are SGHNT and YYREEE (reference sequence). J lost 5 bases, V lost 4 bases, and 10 bases had no gene match. The CDR3 sequence: CASSPSTGAGTEAFF. The CDR3 DNA reads as TGTGCCAGCAGCCCCTCGACAGGGGCAGGGACTGAAGCTTTCTTT.

The chain is built from TRBV10-2 and TRBJ1-3, with D perhaps matching TRBD1 (6 bases). The germline V and J ends were trimmed by 3 bases and 2 bases, with 8 bases remaining between them. The CDR3 length is 14 residues. Germline CDR1 reads WSHSY; CDR2 reads SAAADI. CDR3 in DNA: TGCGCCAGCAGTGAAACAGGGCCTGGAAACACCATATATTTT. Its translation: CASSETGPGNTIYF.

The chain recombines TRBV5-1 with TRBJ2-7; 7 nucleotides agree with TRBD1. Germline loops: CDR1 SGHRS, CDR2 YFSETQ. V dropped 3 bases and J dropped 4; count of bases not matched to a gene: 13. The CDR3 has 16 amino acids. The CDR3 DNA reads TGCGCCAGCAGCTCCGTCGGACAGGAACTTTCTTACGAGCAGTACTTC. Protein sequence: CASSSVGQELSYEQYF.